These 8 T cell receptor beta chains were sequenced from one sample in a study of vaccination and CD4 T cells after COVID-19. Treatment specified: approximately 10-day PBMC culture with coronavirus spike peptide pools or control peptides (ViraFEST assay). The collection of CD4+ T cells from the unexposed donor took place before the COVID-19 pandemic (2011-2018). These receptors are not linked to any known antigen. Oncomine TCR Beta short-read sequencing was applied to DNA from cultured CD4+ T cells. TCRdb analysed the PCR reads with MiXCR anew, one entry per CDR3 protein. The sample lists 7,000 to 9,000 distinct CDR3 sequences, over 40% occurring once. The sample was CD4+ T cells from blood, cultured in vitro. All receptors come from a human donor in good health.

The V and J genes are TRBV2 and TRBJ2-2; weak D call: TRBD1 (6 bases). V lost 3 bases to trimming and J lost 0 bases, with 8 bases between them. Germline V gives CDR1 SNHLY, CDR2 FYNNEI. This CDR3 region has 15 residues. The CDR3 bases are TGTGCCAGCAGTGACAGGGGTGCGAACACCGGGGAGCTGTTTTTT. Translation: CASSDRGANTGELFF.

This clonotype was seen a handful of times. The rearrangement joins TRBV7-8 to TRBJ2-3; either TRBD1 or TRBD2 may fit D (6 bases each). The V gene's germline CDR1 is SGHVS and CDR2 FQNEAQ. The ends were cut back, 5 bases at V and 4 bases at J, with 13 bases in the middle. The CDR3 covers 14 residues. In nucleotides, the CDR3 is TGTGCCAGCAGCCGCGGGACACTCTCAGATACGCAGTATTTT. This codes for CASSRGTLSDTQYF.

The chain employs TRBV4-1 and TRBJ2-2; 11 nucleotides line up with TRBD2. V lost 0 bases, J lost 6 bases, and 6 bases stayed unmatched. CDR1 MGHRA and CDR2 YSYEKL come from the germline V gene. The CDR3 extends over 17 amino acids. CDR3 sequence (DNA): TGCGCCAGCAGCCAAGAACGCCTAGCGGGGGGACCCGGGGAGCTGTTTTTT. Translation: CASSQERLAGGPGELFF.

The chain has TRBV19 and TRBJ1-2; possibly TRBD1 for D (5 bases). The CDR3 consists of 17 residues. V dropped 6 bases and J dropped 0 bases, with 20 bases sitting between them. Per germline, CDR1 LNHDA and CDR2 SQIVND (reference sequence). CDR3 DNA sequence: TGTGCCAGTAGGATCCTGCCAGCGGGGGGAACTAACTATGGCTACACCTTC. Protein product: CASRILPAGGTNYGYTF.

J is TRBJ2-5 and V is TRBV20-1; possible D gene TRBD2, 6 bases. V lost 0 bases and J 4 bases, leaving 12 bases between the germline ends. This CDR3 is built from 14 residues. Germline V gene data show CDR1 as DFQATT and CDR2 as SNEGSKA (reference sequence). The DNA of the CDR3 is TGCAGTGCTAGAGATAGGAGGGGACTAGAGACCCAGTACTTC. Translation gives CSARDRRGLETQYF.

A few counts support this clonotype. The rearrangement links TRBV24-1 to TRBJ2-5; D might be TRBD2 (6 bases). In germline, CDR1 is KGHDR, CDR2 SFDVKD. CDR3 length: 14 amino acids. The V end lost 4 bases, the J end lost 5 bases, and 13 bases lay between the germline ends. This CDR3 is CATSDRGTKETQYF. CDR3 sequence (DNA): TGTGCCACCAGTGACCGCGGGACCAAGGAGACCCAGTACTTC.

CDR3 sequence reads: CASSLDPGPSQPQHF. As DNA, the CDR3 is TGCGCCAGCAGCTTGGATCCGGGCCCCAGCCAGCCCCAGCATTTT. The chain combines TRBV5-1 with TRBJ1-5; D is uncertain. CDR3 length equals 15 residues. The ends were cut back, 0 bases at V and 7 bases at J, with 14 bases in the middle. Germline V gene data show CDR1 as SGHRS and CDR2 as YFSETQ. The complete variable domain, with remaining parts taken from reference TRBV5-1 and TRBJ1-5, reads KAGVTQTPRYLIKTRGQQVTLSCSPISGHRSVSWYQQTPGQGLQFLFEYFSETQRNKGNFPGRFSGRQFSNSRSEMNVSTLELGDSALYLCASSLDPGPSQPQHFGDGTRLSIL.

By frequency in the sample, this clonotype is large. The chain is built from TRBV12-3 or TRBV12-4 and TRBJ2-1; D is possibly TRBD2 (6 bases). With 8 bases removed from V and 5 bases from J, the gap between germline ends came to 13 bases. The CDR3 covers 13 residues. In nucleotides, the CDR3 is TGTGCCAGCCTAACTAGCCTCAACAATGAGCAGTTCTTC. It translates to CASLTSLNNEQFF.